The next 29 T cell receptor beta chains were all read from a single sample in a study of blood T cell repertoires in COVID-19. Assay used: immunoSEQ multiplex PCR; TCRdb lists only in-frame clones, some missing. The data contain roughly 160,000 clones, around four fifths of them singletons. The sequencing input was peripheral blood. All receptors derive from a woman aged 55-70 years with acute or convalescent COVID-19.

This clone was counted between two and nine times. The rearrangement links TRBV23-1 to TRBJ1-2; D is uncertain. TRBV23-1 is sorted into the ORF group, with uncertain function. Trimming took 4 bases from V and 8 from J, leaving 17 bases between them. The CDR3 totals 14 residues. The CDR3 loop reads CASSRASFNNGYTF. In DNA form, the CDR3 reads TGCGCCAGCAGTCGCGCAAGCTTCAATAACGGCTACACCTTC.

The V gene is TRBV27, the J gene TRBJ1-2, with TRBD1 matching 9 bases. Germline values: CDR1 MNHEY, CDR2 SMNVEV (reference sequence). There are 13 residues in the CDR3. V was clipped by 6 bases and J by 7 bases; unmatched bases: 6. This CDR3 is CASRLQGAPGYTF. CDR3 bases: TGTGCCAGCAGGCTACAGGGGGCGCCTGGCTACACCTTC.

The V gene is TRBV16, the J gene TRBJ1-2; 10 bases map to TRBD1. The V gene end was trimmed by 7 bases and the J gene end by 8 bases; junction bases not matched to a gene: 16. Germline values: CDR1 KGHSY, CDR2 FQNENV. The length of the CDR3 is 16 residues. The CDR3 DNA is TGTGCCAGCACCGGAACCTCTCCCGGGACAGGGGTGGGCTACACCTTC. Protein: CASTGTSPGTGVGYTF.

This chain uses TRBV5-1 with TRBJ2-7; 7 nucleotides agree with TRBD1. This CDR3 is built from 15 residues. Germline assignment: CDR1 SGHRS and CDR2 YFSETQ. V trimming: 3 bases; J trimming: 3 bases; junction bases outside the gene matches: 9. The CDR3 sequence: CASSSAPGQYYEQYF. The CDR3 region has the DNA TGCGCCAGCAGCTCAGCTCCGGGACAGTACTACGAGCAGTACTTC.

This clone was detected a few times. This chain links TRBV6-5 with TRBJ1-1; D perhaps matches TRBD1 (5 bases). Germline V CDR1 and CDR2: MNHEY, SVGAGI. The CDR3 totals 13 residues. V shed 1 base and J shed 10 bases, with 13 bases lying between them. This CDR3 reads CASSYWQGQGAFF. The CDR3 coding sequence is TGTGCCAGCAGTTACTGGCAGGGTCAAGGAGCTTTCTTT.

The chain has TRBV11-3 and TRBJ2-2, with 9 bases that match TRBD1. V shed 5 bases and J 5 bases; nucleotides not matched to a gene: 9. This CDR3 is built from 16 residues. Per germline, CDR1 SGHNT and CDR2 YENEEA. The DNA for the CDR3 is TGTGCCAGCAGCCCCCGGGACAGGGTAGTAACCGGGGAGCTGTTTTTT. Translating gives CASSPRDRVVTGELFF.

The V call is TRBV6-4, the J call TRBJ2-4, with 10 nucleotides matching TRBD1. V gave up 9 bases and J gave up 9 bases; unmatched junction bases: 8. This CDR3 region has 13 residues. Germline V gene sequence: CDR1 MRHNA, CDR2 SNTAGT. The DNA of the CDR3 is TGTGCCAGAGAGACAGGGGGCGGGGGCATTCAGTACTTC. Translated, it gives CARETGGGGIQYF.

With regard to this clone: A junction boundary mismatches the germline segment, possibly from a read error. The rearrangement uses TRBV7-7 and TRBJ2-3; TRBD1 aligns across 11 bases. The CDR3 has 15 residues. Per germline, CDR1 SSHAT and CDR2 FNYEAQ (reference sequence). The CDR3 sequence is CASSLTGTGGDTQYF. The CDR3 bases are TGTGCTAGCAGCTTGACGGGGACAGGGGGAGATACGCAGTATTTT. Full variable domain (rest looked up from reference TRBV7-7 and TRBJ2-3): GAGVSQSPRYKVTKRGQDVTLRCDPISSHATLYWYQQALGQGPEFLTYFNYEAQPDKSGLPSDRFSAERPEGSISTLTIQRTEQRDSAMYRCASSLTGTGGDTQYFGPGTRLTVL.

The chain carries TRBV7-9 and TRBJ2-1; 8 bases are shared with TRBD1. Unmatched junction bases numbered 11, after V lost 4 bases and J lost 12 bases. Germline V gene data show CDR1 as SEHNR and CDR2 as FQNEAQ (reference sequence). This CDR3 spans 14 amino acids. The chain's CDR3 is CASSYQTGALRQFF. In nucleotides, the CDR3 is TGTGCCAGCAGCTACCAGACAGGGGCACTCAGGCAGTTCTTC.

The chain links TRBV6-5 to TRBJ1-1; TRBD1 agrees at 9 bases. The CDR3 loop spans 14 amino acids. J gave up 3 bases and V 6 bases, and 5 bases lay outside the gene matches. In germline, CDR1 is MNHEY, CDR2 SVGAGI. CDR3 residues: CASRRQGGDTEAFF. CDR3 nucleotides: TGTGCCAGCAGGAGACAGGGGGGGGACACTGAAGCTTTCTTT.

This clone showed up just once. The CDR3 loop is CASSARVGRAQETQYF. CDR3 in DNA: TGTGCCAGCAGCGCCCGGGTGGGGCGCGCACAAGAGACCCAGTACTTC. The V gene is TRBV9, the J gene TRBJ2-5; D may be TRBD1 (5 bases). Germline V gene sequence: CDR1 SGDLS, CDR2 YYNGEE. The CDR3 sequence is 16 residues long. Between the trimmed V and J ends, which lost 3 bases and 2 bases, there was a span of 17 bases.

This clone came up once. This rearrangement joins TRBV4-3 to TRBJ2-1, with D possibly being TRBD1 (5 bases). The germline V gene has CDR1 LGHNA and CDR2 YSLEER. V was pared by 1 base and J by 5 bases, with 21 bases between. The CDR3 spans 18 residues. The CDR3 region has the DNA TGCGCCAGCAGCCAAGGTACCTTACAGGCCGGAATAAACAATGAGCAGTTCTTC. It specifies CASSQGTLQAGINNEQFF.

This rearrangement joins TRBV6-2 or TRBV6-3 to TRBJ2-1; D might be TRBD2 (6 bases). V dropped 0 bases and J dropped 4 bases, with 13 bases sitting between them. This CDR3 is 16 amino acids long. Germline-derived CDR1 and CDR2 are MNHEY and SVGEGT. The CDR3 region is CASSYSAGSPYNEQFF. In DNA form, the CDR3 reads TGTGCCAGCAGTTACTCGGCGGGATCTCCATACAATGAGCAGTTCTTC.

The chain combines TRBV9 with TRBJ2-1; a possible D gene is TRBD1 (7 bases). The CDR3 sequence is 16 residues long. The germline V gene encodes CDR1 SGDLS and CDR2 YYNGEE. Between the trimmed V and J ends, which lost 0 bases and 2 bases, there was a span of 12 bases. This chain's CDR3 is CASSVGGGGAYNEQFF. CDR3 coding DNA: TGTGCCAGCAGCGTAGGCGGAGGGGGCGCCTACAATGAGCAGTTCTTC. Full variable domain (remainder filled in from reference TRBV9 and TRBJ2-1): DSGVTQTPKHLITATGQRVTLRCSPRSGDLSVYWYQQSLDQGLQFLIQYYNGEERAKGNILERFSAQQFPDLHSELNLSSLELGDSALYFCASSVGGGGAYNEQFFGPGTRLTVL.

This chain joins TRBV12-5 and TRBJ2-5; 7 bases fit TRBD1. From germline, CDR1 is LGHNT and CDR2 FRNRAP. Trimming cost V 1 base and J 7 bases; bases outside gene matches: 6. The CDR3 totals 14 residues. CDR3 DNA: TGTGCTAGTGGTTTGGGACAGGGACCCTTGACCCAGTACTTC. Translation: CASGLGQGPLTQYF.

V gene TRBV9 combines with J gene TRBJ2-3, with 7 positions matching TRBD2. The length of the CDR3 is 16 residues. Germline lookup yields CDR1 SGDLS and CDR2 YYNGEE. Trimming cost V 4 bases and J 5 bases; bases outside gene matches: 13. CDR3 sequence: CASSQSGALSGDTQYF. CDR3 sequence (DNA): TGTGCCAGCAGCCAGAGCGGGGCCTTATCTGGAGATACGCAGTATTTT.

Here the CDR3 DNA reads TGTGCCTCTGCAAGCGGGGGGGCATCCTACAATGAGCAGTTCTTC. Protein sequence: CASASGGASYNEQFF. The genes are TRBV28 and TRBJ2-1; 10 bases are shared with TRBD2. The V gene's germline CDR1 is MDHEN and CDR2 SYDVKM. The CDR3 covers 15 residues. J lost 1 base, V lost 11 bases, and 8 bases had no gene match.

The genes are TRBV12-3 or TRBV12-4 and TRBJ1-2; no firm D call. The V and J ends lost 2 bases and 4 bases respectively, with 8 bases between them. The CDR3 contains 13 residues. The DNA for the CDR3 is TGTGCCAGCAGTTTAAGGCCGGGCTATGGCTACACCTTC. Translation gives CASSLRPGYGYTF.

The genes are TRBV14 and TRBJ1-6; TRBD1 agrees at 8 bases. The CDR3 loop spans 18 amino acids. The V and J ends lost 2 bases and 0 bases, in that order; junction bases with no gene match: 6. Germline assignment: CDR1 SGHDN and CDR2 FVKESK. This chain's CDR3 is CASSQRGQAPSYNSPLHF. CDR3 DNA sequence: TGTGCCAGCAGCCAAAGGGGACAGGCCCCCTCCTATAATTCACCCCTCCACTTT. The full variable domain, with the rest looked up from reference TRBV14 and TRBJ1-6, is EAGVTQFPSHSVIEKGQTVTLRCDPISGHDNLYWYRRVMGKEIKFLLHFVKESKQDESGMPNNRFLAERTGGTYSTLKVQPAELEDSGVYFCASSQRGQAPSYNSPLHFGNGTRLTVT.

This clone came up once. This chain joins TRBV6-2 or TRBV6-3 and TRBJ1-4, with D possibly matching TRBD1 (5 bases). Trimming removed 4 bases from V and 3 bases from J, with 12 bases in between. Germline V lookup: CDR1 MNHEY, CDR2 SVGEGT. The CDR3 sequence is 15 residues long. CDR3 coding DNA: TGTGCCAGCAGTTGGAGTGGAGGGGCTAATGAAAAACTGTTTTTT. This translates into CASSWSGGANEKLFF.

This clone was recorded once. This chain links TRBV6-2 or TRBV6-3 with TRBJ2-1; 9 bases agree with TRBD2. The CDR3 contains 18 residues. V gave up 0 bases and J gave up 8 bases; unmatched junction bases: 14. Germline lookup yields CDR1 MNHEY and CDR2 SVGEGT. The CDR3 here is CASSYSSAGGRKYDEQFF. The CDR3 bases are TGTGCCAGCAGTTACTCTTCGGCGGGGGGGCGTAAATACGATGAGCAGTTCTTC.

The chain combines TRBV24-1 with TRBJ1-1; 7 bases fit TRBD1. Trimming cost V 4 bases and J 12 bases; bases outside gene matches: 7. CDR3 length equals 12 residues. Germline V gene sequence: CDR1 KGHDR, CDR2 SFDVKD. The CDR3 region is CATSDHDRATFF. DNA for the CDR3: TGTGCCACCAGTGACCATGACAGGGCAACTTTCTTT.

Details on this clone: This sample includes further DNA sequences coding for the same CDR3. The CDR3 DNA is TGCGCCAGCAGCATCGGGACTAGCGGGGAAAATGAGCAGTTCTTC. Its translation: CASSIGTSGENEQFF. The chain has TRBV5-1 and TRBJ2-1; TRBD2 matches at 13 bases. Germline V gene data show CDR1 as SGHRS and CDR2 as YFSETQ. The J segment lost 7 bases and the V segment lost 4 bases, leaving 5 bases of the junction unmatched. The CDR3 has 15 amino acids.

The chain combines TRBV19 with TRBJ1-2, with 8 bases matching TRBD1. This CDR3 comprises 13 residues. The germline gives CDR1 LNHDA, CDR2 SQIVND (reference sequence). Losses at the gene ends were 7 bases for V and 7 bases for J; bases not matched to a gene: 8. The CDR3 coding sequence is TGTGCCAGTATTGGTGTCAGGGGGCTTGGCTACACCTTC. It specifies CASIGVRGLGYTF.

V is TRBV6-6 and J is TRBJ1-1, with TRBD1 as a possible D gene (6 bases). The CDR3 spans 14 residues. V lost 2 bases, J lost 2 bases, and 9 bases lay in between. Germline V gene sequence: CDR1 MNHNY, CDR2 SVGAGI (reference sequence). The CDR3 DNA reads TGTGCCAGCAGTTACGGGGGCTCCAACACTGAAGCTTTCTTT. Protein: CASSYGGSNTEAFF.

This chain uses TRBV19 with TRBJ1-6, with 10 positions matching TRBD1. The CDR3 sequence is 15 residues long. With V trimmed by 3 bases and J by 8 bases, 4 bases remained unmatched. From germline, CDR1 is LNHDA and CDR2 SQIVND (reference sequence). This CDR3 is CASSIQTGGYSPLHF. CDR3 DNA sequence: TGTGCCAGTAGTATCCAGACAGGGGGCTATTCACCCCTCCACTTT. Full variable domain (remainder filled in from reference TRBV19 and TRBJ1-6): DGGITQSPKYLFRKEGQNVTLSCEQNLNHDAMYWYRQDPGQGLRLIYYSQIVNDFQKGDIAEGYSVSREKKESFPLTVTSAQKNPTAFYLCASSIQTGGYSPLHFGNGTRLTVT.

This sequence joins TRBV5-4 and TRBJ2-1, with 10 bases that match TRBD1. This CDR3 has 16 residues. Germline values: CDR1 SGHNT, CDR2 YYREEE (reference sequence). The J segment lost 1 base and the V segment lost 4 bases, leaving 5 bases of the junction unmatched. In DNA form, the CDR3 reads TGTGCCAGCAGCAGACAGGGGGCAGGGTCCTACAATGAGCAGTTCTTC. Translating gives CASSRQGAGSYNEQFF.

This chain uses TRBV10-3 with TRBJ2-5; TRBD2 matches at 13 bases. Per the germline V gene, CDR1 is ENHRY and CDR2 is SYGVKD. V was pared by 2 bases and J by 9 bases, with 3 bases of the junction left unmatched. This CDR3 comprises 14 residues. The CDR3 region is CAISEGLAGAAQYF. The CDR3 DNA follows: TGTGCCATCAGTGAGGGACTAGCGGGGGCGGCCCAGTACTTC.

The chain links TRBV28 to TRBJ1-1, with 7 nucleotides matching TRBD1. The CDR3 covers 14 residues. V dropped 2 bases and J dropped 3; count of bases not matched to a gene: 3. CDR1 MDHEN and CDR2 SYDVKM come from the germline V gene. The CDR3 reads CASSLRDSYTEAFF. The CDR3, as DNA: TGTGCCAGCAGTTTAAGGGACAGTTACACTGAAGCTTTCTTT.